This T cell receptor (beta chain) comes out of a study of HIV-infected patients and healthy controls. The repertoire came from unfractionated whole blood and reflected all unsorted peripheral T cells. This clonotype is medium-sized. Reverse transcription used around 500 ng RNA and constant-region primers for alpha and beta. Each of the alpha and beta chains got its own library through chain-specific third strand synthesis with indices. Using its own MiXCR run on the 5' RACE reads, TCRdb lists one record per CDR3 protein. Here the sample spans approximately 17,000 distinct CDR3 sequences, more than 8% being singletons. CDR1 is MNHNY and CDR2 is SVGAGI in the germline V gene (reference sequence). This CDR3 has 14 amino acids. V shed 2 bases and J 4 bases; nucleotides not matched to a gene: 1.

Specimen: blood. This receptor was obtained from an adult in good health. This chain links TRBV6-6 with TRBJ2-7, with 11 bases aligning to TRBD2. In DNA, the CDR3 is TGTGCCAGCAGTTACGGGACTAGCGGATACGAGCAGTACTTC. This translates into CASSYGTSGYEQYF.